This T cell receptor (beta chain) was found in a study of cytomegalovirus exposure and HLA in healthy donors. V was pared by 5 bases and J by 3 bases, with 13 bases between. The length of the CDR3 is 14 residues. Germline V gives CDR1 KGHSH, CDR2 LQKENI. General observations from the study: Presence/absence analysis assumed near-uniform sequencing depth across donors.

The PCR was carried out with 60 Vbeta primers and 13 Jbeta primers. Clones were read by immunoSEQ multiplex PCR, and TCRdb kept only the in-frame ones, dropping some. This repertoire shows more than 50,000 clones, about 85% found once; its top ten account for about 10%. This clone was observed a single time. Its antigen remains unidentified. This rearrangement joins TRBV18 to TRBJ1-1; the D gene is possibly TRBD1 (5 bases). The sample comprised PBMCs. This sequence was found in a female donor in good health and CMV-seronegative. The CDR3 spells CASSTNGGDTEAFF. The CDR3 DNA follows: TGTGCCAGCTCAACAAACGGGGGAGACACTGAAGCTTTCTTT.